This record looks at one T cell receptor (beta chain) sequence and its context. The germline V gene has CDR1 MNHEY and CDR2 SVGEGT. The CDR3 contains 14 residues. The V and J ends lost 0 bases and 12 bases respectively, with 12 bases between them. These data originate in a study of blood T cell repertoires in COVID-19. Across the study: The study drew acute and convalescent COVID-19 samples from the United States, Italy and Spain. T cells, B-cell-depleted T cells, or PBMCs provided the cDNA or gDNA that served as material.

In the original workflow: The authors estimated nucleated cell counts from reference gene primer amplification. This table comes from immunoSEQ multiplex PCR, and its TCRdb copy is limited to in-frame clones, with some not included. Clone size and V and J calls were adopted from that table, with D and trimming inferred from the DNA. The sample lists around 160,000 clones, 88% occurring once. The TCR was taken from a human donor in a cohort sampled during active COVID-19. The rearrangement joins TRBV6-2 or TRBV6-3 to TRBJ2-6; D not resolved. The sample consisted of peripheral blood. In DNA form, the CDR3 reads TGTGCCAGCAGTTACTCGACCGTGAACAGCGTCCTGACTTTC. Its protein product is CASSYSTVNSVLTF.